The 27 T cell receptor beta chains in this list originate from one sample, sequenced in a study of blood T cells in healthy people across ages. It was with a sample-barcoded 5' primer and a J-beta primer mix that a second PCR of roughly 7 to 12 cycles was run. Via MiXCR, TCRdb re-called the 5' RACE reads, giving one row per CDR3 protein. The table lists about 1.6 million distinct CDR3 sequences, around 35% of them singletons, with about 10% in the top ten. Sequenced material: blood. The receptors originated from a woman in her 30s in good health.

This chain connects TRBV29-1 to TRBJ1-4; no clear D gene. Germline V gives CDR1 SQVTM, CDR2 ANQGSEA. The V gene lost 1 base and the J gene lost 7 bases, with 7 bases spanning the gap. The CDR3 has 12 residues. The CDR3 here is CSVEGGGEKLFF. CDR3 nucleotide sequence: TGCAGCGTTGAAGGGGGTGGTGAAAAACTGTTTTTT.

Details on this clonotype: The germline gene is not matched at one end of the junction; a read error may be the cause. The rearrangement joins TRBV9 to TRBJ2-5; no clear D gene. Germline lookup yields CDR1 SGDLS and CDR2 YYNGEE. This CDR3 comprises 15 residues. CDR3 loop: CASGVAWRSQETQYF. The CDR3 DNA sequence: TGTGCCAGCGGCGTAGCATGGCGAAGTCAAGAGACCCAGTACTTC.

This chain connects TRBV12-3 or TRBV12-4 to TRBJ1-2; possible D gene TRBD1, 5 bases. V lost 1 base and J 5 bases, leaving 11 bases between the germline ends. This CDR3 is 14 amino acids long. CDR3 DNA: TGTGCCAGCAGTTTAGTCGATCAGGGATATGGCTACACCTTC. As protein: CASSLVDQGYGYTF.

CDR3 protein: CASSPHSGTSYEQYF. CDR3 bases: TGTGCCAGCAGCCCACATAGCGGGACCTCCTACGAGCAGTACTTC. This chain connects TRBV7-9 to TRBJ2-7, with 8 bases aligning to TRBD2. Germline V CDR1 and CDR2: SEHNR, FQNEAQ (reference sequence). CDR3 length equals 15 residues. The junction had 6 bases not matched to a gene; V was cut back by 5 bases and J by 0 bases.

This chain joins TRBV28 and TRBJ2-3; 7 nucleotides agree with TRBD2. Germline CDR1 reads MDHEN; CDR2 reads SYDVKM. The CDR3 sequence is 15 residues long. CDR3 sequence reads: CAGGSLTASTDTQYF. The CDR3 DNA reads TGTGCTGGCGGGAGCCTAACCGCTAGCACAGATACGCAGTATTTT.

This chain connects TRBV30 to TRBJ2-1, with TRBD1 matching 8 bases. This CDR3 has 13 residues. Germline CDR1 reads GTSNPN; CDR2 reads SVGIG (reference sequence). Unmatched junction bases numbered 5, after V lost 3 bases and J lost 7 bases. The chain's CDR3 is CAWRTGGGNEQFF. The CDR3 bases are TGTGCCTGGAGAACAGGGGGTGGGAATGAGCAGTTCTTC. Using reference TRBV30 and TRBJ2-1 for the parts outside the CDR3, the full variable domain is SQTIHQWPATLVQPVGSPLSLECTVEGTSNPNLYWYRQAAGRGLQLLFYSVGIGQISSEVPQNLSASRPQDRQFILSSKKLLLSDSGFYLCAWRTGGGNEQFFGPGTRLTVL.

This clonotype was seen at least ten times. This chain uses TRBV10-3 with TRBJ2-1; D not certain. The V gene lost 2 bases and the J gene lost 2 bases, with 10 bases spanning the gap. This CDR3 spans 15 amino acids. The germline V gene has CDR1 ENHRY and CDR2 SYGVKD. DNA of the CDR3: TGTGCCATCAGTGAGCGTGCCAGTCCCTACAATGAGCAGTTCTTC. Translating it yields CAISERASPYNEQFF.

In its sample, this clonotype was seen a few times. J is TRBJ2-5 and V is TRBV3-1; 7 nucleotides align to TRBD2. The CDR3 sequence is 16 residues long. Germline V gives CDR1 LGHDT, CDR2 YNNKEL (reference sequence). The V and J ends lost 1 base and 5 bases, in that order; junction bases with no gene match: 10. CDR3 residues: CASSQAGGGSHETQYF. The CDR3 DNA reads as TGTGCCAGCAGCCAAGCCGGAGGCGGGAGTCACGAGACCCAGTACTTC.

The rearrangement joins TRBV4-1 to TRBJ2-1, with 8 bases identical to TRBD2. The CDR3 covers 17 residues. After removal of 0 bases from V and 0 bases from J, the junction contained 4 bases not matched to a gene. Germline CDR1 MGHRA, CDR2 YSYEKL. DNA for the CDR3: TGCGCCAGCAGCCAAGAAGCGGGGGATCTCTCCTACAATGAGCAGTTCTTC. Translated: CASSQEAGDLSYNEQFF.

The rearrangement links TRBV7-8 to TRBJ2-7, with 9 nucleotides matching TRBD2. The CDR3 runs 16 residues. Germline CDR1 and CDR2: SGHVS and FQNEAQ. With V trimmed by 7 bases and J by 2 bases, 12 bases remained unmatched. The CDR3, as DNA: TGTGCCAGCACAAGCTTAGGGGTAGCGGGGGCCTACGAGCAGTACTTC. Translation: CASTSLGVAGAYEQYF.

This clonotype was seen at least ten times. The junction does not match germline at one end; this may be a read error. For the CDR3, the DNA is TGCGCCAGCAGCCCCGGACAGCCTAACTATGGCTACACCTTC. Translated, it gives CASSPGQPNYGYTF. The V gene is TRBV12-3 or TRBV12-4, the J gene TRBJ1-2; TRBD1 might be the D (6 bases). CDR3 size: 14 residues.

In its sample, this clonotype was seen a few times. The chain has TRBV20-1 and TRBJ2-5; D assignment may be TRBD1 or TRBD2 (6 bases each). CDR1 DFQATT and CDR2 SNEGSKA come from the germline V gene (reference sequence). V was shortened by 0 bases and J by 4 bases, with 15 bases between the two germline ends. The CDR3 consists of 15 residues. The CDR3 loop is CSARDARGATETQYF. The CDR3 bases are TGCAGTGCTAGAGACGCTAGGGGGGCCACAGAGACCCAGTACTTC.

The sample holds a few counts of this clonotype. The V and J genes are TRBV5-5 and TRBJ2-7; D remains ambiguous. The CDR3 totals 14 residues. V lost 0 bases to trimming and J lost 3 bases, with 10 bases between them. CDR1 and CDR2 from the germline V gene are SGHKS and YYEKEE (reference sequence). The CDR3 sequence: CASSLGQENYEQYF. CDR3 bases: TGTGCCAGCAGCTTGGGACAAGAGAACTACGAGCAGTACTTC.

This clonotype was seen a few times. V is TRBV6-2 or TRBV6-3 and J is TRBJ2-7; 9 bases agree with TRBD2. The trim removed 7 bases at V and 7 bases at J, leaving 17 bases unmatched. CDR3 length: 16 residues. Germline CDR1 is MNHEY and CDR2 is SVGEGT. The CDR3 region has the DNA TGTGCCAGCACAAGGGAGTCTGGCGGGGGGGCTCGGGAGCAGTACTTC. This gives the protein CASTRESGGGAREQYF.

This clonotype has only a few counts. V is TRBV6-6 and J is TRBJ1-6, with no clear D. Germline CDR1 reads MNHNY; CDR2 reads SVGAGI (reference sequence). The CDR3 is 17 amino acids. Trimming stripped 5 bases from V and 5 bases from J, with 19 bases between. CDR3 sequence (DNA): TGTGCCAGCAGTAGAACTATGGGGATAAGCGATAATTCACCCCTCCACTTT. It yields the protein CASSRTMGISDNSPLHF.

The rearrangement uses TRBV6-1 and TRBJ1-5, with D hard to call. This CDR3 has 15 amino acids. Trimming removed 1 base from V and 6 bases from J, with 13 bases in between. The V gene's germline CDR1 is MNHNS and CDR2 SASEGT. DNA for the CDR3: TGTGCCAGCAGTGAAGGTCACGGTGGAGGTCAGCCCCAGCATTTT. It yields the protein CASSEGHGGGQPQHF.

The rearrangement links TRBV10-3 to TRBJ1-6, with a possible D match to TRBD1 (6 bases). The V and J ends lost 2 bases and 12 bases respectively, with 8 bases between them. This CDR3 has 12 residues. Germline assignment: CDR1 ENHRY and CDR2 SYGVKD. The CDR3 nucleotides are TGTGCCATCAGTGAGGACAGGATACCCCTCCACTTT. Translated: CAISEDRIPLHF.

The chain employs TRBV11-2 and TRBJ2-2; a weak D match, TRBD1 (6 bases). V was trimmed by 4 bases and J by 0 bases, leaving 9 bases between them. The CDR3 spans 15 residues. Germline loops: CDR1 SGHAT, CDR2 FQNNGV. CDR3 loop: CASSWRTANTGELFF. The CDR3 DNA follows: TGTGCCAGCAGCTGGAGGACAGCGAACACCGGGGAGCTGTTTTTT.

This clonotype was seen only a few times. The chain combines TRBV12-3 or TRBV12-4 with TRBJ2-3; 7 bases map to TRBD2. Trimming took 4 bases from V and 0 from J; bases not matched to a gene: 7. This CDR3 spans 16 amino acids. Here the CDR3 reads CASSSQLSGSTDTQYF. CDR3 bases: TGTGCCAGCAGTTCCCAACTTAGCGGGAGCACAGATACGCAGTATTTT.

This clonotype showed up just a few times. V usage is TRBV2 and J usage is TRBJ2-7; perhaps TRBD1 as D (6 bases). The V gene's germline CDR1 is SNHLY and CDR2 FYNNEI. There are 12 residues in the CDR3. Trimming took 6 bases from V and 7 from J, leaving 13 bases between them. Written as DNA, the CDR3 is TGTGCCAGCAGCCGGGACAAGGGGGAGCAGTACTTC. It specifies CASSRDKGEQYF.

The rearrangement uses TRBV7-9 and TRBJ2-7; D call uncertain. CDR3 length: 14 amino acids. Germline CDR1 is SEHNR and CDR2 is FQNEAQ (reference sequence). Trimming stripped 4 bases from V and 6 bases from J, with 16 bases between. The CDR3 sequence is CASSSKGFPLEQYF. In nucleotides, the CDR3 is TGTGCCAGCAGCTCCAAGGGTTTCCCCCTCGAGCAGTACTTC.

The V gene is TRBV6-1, the J gene TRBJ1-2, with a weak D call TRBD1 (6 bases). The ends were cut back, 2 bases at V and 5 bases at J, with 6 bases in the middle. CDR3 length equals 12 residues. From germline, CDR1 is MNHNS and CDR2 SASEGT. CDR3 bases: TGTGCCAGCAGTGAAAGGGGGTATGGCTACACCTTC. The encoded protein is CASSERGYGYTF.

This clonotype was counted at least ten times. This chain joins TRBV7-2 and TRBJ2-1, with no clear D. The germline V and J ends were trimmed by 2 bases and 10 bases, with 15 bases remaining between them. In germline, CDR1 is SGHTA, CDR2 FQGNSA. The CDR3 has 14 residues. The CDR3 loop reads CASSLFVGMGEQFF. CDR3 nucleotides: TGTGCCAGCAGCTTATTCGTGGGTATGGGCGAGCAGTTCTTC.

The J gene is TRBJ2-3, the V gene TRBV9; 7 nucleotides agree with TRBD2. CDR3 length: 16 residues. V lost 4 bases, J lost 2 bases, and 10 bases stayed unmatched. Germline V gives CDR1 SGDLS, CDR2 YYNGEE. This chain's CDR3 is CASSSHETSYTDTQYF. DNA of the CDR3: TGTGCCAGCAGCTCCCACGAGACTAGCTACACAGATACGCAGTATTTT.

Details on this clonotype: One junction end disagrees with the germline gene, perhaps due to a read error. The V call is TRBV6-5, the J call TRBJ1-5, with 7 bases that match TRBD1. The CDR3 sequence is 15 residues long. The germline CDR1 and CDR2 sequences are MNHEY and SVGAGI. The CDR3 is CASSVTGNSNRPQHF. The CDR3 nucleotides read TGTGCCAGCAGTGTGACAGGGAATAGCAATCGGCCCCAGCATTTT.

The gene calls are TRBV2 and TRBJ2-3, with 9 bases matching TRBD1. CDR1 and CDR2 from the germline V gene are SNHLY and FYNNEI. This CDR3 is built from 15 residues. The junction had 5 bases not matched to a gene; V was cut back by 1 base and J by 6 bases. DNA of the CDR3: TGTGCCAGCAGTGAAGGACAGGGGGATCTGGATACGCAGTATTTT. Translated: CASSEGQGDLDTQYF.

The V and J genes are TRBV28 and TRBJ2-3, with TRBD2 identical over 7 bases. Per germline, CDR1 MDHEN and CDR2 SYDVKM. This CDR3 contains 18 residues. Trimming at V came to 8 bases and at J to 3 bases, leaving 20 bases not matched to a gene. The CDR3 is CASLGGDFLNVGTDTQYF. Here the CDR3 DNA reads TGTGCCAGCTTGGGGGGGGACTTCTTAAACGTCGGGACAGATACGCAGTATTTT.